The 15 T cell receptor beta chains below come from one sample, sequenced in a study of blood T cell repertoires in COVID-19. Method: immunoSEQ multiplex PCR; TCRdb's copy keeps in-frame clones and lacks some. Of around 97,000 clones listed, 84% are singletons. The sample was peripheral blood. These receptors all stem from a human donor in a cohort sampled during active or convalescent COVID-19.

This chain links TRBV18 with TRBJ1-1; 7 nucleotides line up with TRBD1. The CDR3 spans 13 residues. Losses at the gene ends were 3 bases for V and 3 bases for J; bases not matched to a gene: 1. Germline values: CDR1 KGHSH, CDR2 LQKENI. CDR3 loop: CASSPTGDTEAFF. The CDR3 DNA follows: TGTGCCAGCTCACCCACAGGGGACACTGAAGCTTTCTTT.

This clone was recorded only once. The rearrangement uses TRBV5-1 and TRBJ1-3, with D possibly TRBD1 on 6 matching bases. Germline V gives CDR1 SGHRS, CDR2 YFSETQ. The CDR3 is 15 amino acids. The V end lost 4 bases, the J end lost 0 bases, and 11 bases lay between the germline ends. CDR3 protein: CASSNAGASGNTIYF. In nucleotides, the CDR3 is TGCGCCAGCAGCAACGCAGGGGCCTCTGGAAACACCATATATTTT.

The rearrangement joins TRBV3-1 (or the pseudogene TRBV3-2) to TRBJ1-1; D unresolved. Looked up from germline, CDR1 is LGHDT and CDR2 is YNNKEL (reference sequence). Trimming removed 4 bases from V and 3 bases from J, with 9 bases in between. The CDR3 length is 13 residues. The DNA of the CDR3 is TGTGCCAGCAGCCTCAGCCTAGACACTGAAGCTTTCTTT. Its translation: CASSLSLDTEAFF.

This chain uses TRBV3-1 (or the pseudogene TRBV3-2) with TRBJ2-5; D not resolved. There are 13 residues in the CDR3. CDR1 is LGHDT and CDR2 is YNNKEL in the germline V gene (reference sequence). V was trimmed by 3 bases and J by 2 bases, leaving 7 bases between them. Written as DNA, the CDR3 is TGTGCCAGCAGCCAGTCCAGGCAAGAGACCCAGTACTTC. Translation: CASSQSRQETQYF.

DNA for the CDR3: TGTGCCAGCAGTACGGGACAGCAGCCCCAGCATTTT. This translates into CASSTGQQPQHF. The chain uses TRBV6-5 and TRBJ1-5, with 7 positions matching TRBD1. CDR3 length: 12 amino acids. CDR1 is MNHEY and CDR2 is SVGAGI in the germline V gene. V shed 5 bases and J 7 bases; nucleotides not matched to a gene: 2.

This chain uses TRBV7-3 with TRBJ2-5; the match to TRBD1 covers 8 bases. CDR1 and CDR2 from the germline V gene are SGHTA and FQGTGA. The V and J ends lost 5 bases and 6 bases, in that order; junction bases with no gene match: 8. There are 14 residues in the CDR3. The CDR3 DNA reads TGTGCCAGCAGCCCGCCGGGACAGGATAAGACCCAGTACTTC. Amino acid sequence: CASSPPGQDKTQYF. Drawing the rest from reference TRBV7-3 and TRBJ2-5, the complete variable domain is GAGVSQTPSNKVTEKGKYVELRCDPISGHTALYWYRQSLGQGPEFLIYFQGTGAADDSGLPNDRFFAVRPEGSVSTLKIQRTERGDSAVYLCASSPPGQDKTQYFGPGTRLLVL.

The J gene is TRBJ1-1, the V gene TRBV5-1; the match to TRBD1 covers 9 bases. This CDR3 spans 15 amino acids. Per germline, CDR1 SGHRS and CDR2 YFSETQ. After removal of 4 bases from V and 3 bases from J, the junction contained 7 bases not matched to a gene. CDR3 sequence reads: CASSVTTGGDTEAFF. The CDR3 nucleotides read TGCGCCAGCAGCGTTACGACAGGGGGAGACACTGAAGCTTTCTTT.

The chain joins TRBV5-5 to TRBJ1-6, with D unresolved. Trimming stripped 0 bases from V and 7 bases from J, with 14 bases between. This CDR3 has 16 residues. The V gene's germline CDR1 is SGHKS and CDR2 YYEKEE (reference sequence). CDR3 bases: TGTGCCAGCAGCTTGGCCGCGTTGGGCGGGAATTCACCCCTCCACTTT. Translation gives CASSLAALGGNSPLHF.

The chain carries TRBV7-2 and TRBJ2-5, with a tentative D call TRBD2 (6 bases). Deletions cut 4 bases from V and 2 bases from J, with 14 bases between. CDR1 and CDR2 from the germline V gene are SGHTA and FQGNSA. This CDR3 spans 15 amino acids. DNA of the CDR3: TGTGCCAGCAGCTCCCGGCCGGGACTGCAAGAGACCCAGTACTTC. This codes for CASSSRPGLQETQYF. The full variable domain, completed using reference TRBV7-2 and TRBJ2-5, is GAGVSQSPSNKVTEKGKDVELRCDPISGHTALYWYRQSLGQGLEFLIYFQGNSAPDKSGLPSDRFSAERTGGSVSTLTIQRTQQEDSAVYLCASSSRPGLQETQYFGPGTRLLVL.

The chain employs TRBV9 and TRBJ1-6; 9 bases are shared with TRBD1. This CDR3 has 15 residues. Germline assignment: CDR1 SGDLS and CDR2 YYNGEE. V gave up 3 bases and J gave up 9 bases; unmatched junction bases: 7. The CDR3 reads CASSAGQGKSSPLHF. Written as DNA, the CDR3 is TGTGCCAGCAGCGCCGGACAGGGGAAGTCTTCACCCCTCCACTTT.

This chain links TRBV5-1 with TRBJ2-3; tentatively, D is TRBD1 (6 bases). V lost 0 bases and J lost 1, with 9 bases in between. This CDR3 spans 15 amino acids. Germline V gene sequence: CDR1 SGHRS, CDR2 YFSETQ. The CDR3 region is CASSLVPGGTDTQYF. Here the CDR3 DNA reads TGCGCCAGCAGCTTGGTTCCAGGGGGCACAGATACGCAGTATTTT.

The rearrangement links TRBV27 to TRBJ1-2, with 8 nucleotides matching TRBD1. The CDR3 runs 14 residues. Germline-derived CDR1 and CDR2 are MNHEY and SMNVEV (reference sequence). After removal of 3 bases from V and 7 bases from J, the junction contained 7 bases not matched to a gene. CDR3 coding DNA: TGTGCCAGCAGTTTTCGGACACAGGGGGGTGGCTACACCTTC. This gives the protein CASSFRTQGGGYTF.

This clone was seen a few times. The chain couples TRBV10-1 to TRBJ1-1; 8 bases match TRBD1. The CDR3 has 15 residues. Germline CDR1 WNHNN, CDR2 SYGVQD (reference sequence). V lost 4 bases, J lost 4 bases, and 8 bases stayed unmatched. The CDR3 nucleotides are TGCGCCAGCAGTGGGGACCAGGGGGCGTGCACTGAAGCTTTCTTT. Amino acid sequence: CASSGDQGACTEAFF.

The V gene is TRBV19, the J gene TRBJ1-6, with 7 bases lining up with TRBD1. CDR1 and CDR2 from the germline V gene are LNHDA and SQIVND (reference sequence). Trimming removed 3 bases from V and 0 bases from J; junction bases left unmatched: 11. The CDR3 spans 19 residues. CDR3 sequence (DNA): TGTGCCAGTAGTATGCAGGGGGTTACCTTCGACTCCTATAATTCACCCCTCCACTTT. This translates into CASSMQGVTFDSYNSPLHF.

The V gene is TRBV19, the J gene TRBJ2-2, with D unclear. Germline CDR1 reads LNHDA; CDR2 reads SQIVND (reference sequence). The V end was cut by 5 bases, the J end by 0 bases, with 7 bases between. This CDR3 region has 14 residues. The CDR3 is CASSASANTGELFF. In DNA form, the CDR3 reads TGTGCCAGTAGTGCGTCGGCGAACACCGGGGAGCTGTTTTTT. Combining the CDR3 with reference TRBV19 and TRBJ2-2 gives the whole variable domain DGGITQSPKYLFRKEGQNVTLSCEQNLNHDAMYWYRQDPGQGLRLIYYSQIVNDFQKGDIAEGYSVSREKKESFPLTVTSAQKNPTAFYLCASSASANTGELFFGEGSRLTVL.